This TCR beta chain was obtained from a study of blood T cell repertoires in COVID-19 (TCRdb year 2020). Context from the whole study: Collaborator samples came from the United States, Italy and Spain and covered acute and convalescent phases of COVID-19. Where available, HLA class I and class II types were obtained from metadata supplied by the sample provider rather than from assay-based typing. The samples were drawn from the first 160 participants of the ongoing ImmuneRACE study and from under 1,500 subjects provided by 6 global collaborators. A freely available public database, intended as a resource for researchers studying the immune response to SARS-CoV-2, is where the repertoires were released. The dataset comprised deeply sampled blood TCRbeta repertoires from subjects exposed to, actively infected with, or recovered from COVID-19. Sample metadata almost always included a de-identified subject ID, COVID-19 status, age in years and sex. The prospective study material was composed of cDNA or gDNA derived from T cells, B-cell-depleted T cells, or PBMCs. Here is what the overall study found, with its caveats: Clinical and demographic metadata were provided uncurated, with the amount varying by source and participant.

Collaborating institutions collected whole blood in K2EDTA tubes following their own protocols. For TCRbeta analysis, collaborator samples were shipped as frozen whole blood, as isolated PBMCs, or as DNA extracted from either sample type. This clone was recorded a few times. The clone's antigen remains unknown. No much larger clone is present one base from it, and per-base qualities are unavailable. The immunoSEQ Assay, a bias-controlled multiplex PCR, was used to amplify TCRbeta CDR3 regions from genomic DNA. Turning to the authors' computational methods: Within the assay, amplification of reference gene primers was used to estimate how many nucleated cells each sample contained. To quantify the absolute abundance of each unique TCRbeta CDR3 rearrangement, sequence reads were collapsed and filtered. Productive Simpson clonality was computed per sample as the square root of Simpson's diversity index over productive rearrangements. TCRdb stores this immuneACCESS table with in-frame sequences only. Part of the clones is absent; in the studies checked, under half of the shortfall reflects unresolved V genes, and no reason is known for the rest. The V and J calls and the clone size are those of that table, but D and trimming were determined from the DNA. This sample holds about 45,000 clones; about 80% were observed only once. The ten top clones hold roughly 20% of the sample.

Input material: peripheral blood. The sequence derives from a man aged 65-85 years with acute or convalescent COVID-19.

In nucleotides, the sequence is TGTGCCAGCAGATTTATGGACAGGAGATATGGCTACACCTTC. Translated, it gives CASRFMDRRYGYTF. The chain joins TRBV11-2 to TRBJ1-2, with 7 junctional bases fitting TRBD1. CDR3 length: 14 amino acids, cysteine to phenylalanine. Of all the DNA, just the CDR3 is kept, 42 bases in frame from base 1. Clipping removes 6 bases from V and 5 bases from J, with 9 as the unmatched junction base count. CDR1 is given as SGHAT and CDR2 as FQNNGV, both from the germline V gene.